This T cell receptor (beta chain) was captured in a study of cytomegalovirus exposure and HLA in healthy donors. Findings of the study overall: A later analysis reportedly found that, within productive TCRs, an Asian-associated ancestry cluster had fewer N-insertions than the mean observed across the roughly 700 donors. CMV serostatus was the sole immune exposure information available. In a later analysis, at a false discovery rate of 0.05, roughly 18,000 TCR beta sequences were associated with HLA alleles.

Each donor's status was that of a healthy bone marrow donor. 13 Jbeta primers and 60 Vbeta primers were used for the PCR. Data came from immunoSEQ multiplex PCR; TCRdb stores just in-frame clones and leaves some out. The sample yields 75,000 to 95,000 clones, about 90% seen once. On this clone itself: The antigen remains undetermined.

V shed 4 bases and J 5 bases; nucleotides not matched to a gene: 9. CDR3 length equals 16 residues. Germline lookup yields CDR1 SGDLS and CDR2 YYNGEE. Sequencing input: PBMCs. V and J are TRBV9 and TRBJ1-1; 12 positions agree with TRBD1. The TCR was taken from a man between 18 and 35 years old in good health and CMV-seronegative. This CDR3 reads CASSPTVGQGATEAFF. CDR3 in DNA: TGTGCCAGCAGCCCCACCGTGGGACAGGGGGCAACTGAAGCTTTCTTT.